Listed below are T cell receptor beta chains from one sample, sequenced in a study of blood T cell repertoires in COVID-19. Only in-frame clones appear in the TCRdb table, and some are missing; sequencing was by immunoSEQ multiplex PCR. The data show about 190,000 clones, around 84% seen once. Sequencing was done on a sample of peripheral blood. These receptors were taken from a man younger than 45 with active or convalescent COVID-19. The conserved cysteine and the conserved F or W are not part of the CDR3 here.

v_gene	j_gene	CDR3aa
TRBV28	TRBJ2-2	ASSLSFETGGLMNTGELF
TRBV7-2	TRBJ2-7	ASSPPIRGPTYEQY
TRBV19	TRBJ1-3	ASARGSSGNTIY
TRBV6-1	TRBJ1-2	ASSESVRQLLEGYT
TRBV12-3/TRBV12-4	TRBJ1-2	ASSPGTEYGYT
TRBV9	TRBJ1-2	ASSPSAGGKLYGYT
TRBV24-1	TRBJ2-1	ATSDLNSGRKSYNEQF
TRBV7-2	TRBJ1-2	ASSARSTGYGYT
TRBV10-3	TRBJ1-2	AIDKGNYGYT
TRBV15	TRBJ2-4	ATSRSSGSVGVKNIQY
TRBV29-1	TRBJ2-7	SVSQGGDEQY
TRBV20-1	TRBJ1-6	SASGGGERSPLH
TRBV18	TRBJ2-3	ASSLNGDYTQY
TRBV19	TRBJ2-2	ASRVTGLTGELF
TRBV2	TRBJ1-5	ASRERPSNQPQH
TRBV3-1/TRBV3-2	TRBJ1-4	ASSLTSDRAGEKLF
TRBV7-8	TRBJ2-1	ASSFHSYNEQF
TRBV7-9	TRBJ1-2	ASSGRYYGYT
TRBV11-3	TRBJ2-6	ASSLSRDTSGANVLT
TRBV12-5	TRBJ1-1	ASGLSQGSSEAF
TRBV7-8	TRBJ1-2	ASSLSLDRVGIYGYT
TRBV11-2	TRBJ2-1	ASSLRQGERGYNEQF
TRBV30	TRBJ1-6	AWGQGGSPLH
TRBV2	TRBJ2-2	ASSPPSGGLTGELF
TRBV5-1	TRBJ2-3	ASSRPDNPLSTDTQY
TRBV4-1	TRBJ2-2	ASSQHTGELF
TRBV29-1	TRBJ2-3	SVRPSGRTDTQY
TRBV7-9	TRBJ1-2	ASSLVQGADYGYT
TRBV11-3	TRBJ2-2	ASSPRTGVTGELF
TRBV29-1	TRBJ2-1	SVDGQGGISYNEQF
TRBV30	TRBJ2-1	AWSGENEQF
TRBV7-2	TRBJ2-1	ASSYLAGSHNEQF
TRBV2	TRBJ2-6	ASTLRGGSGANVLT
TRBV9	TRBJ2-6	ASSGLSGANVLT
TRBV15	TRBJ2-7	ATSRDRGAGEQY
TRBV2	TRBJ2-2	ASSGTSGRIAGELF
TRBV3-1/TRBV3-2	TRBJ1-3	ASSQGVSGGSGNTIY
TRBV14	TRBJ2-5	ASSQGEAGAPIGETQY
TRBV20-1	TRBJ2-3	SAGTRDTQY
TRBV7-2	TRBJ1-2	ASSLRGPVRT
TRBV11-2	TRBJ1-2	ASSLDRGRGYT
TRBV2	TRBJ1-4	ASNAGTLNEKLF
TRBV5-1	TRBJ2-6	ASSHIQAPLSGANVLT
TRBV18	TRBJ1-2	ASSPDRAYGYT
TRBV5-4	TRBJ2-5	ASSPRIGGSETQY
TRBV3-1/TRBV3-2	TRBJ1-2	ASSPTGTGARGYT
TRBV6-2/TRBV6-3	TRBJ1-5	ASSPGPLDSRQPNQPQH
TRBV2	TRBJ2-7	ASSLDTIYEQY
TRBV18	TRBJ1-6	ASSPRQGNSPLH
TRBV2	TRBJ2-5	ASSDPAGIQETQY
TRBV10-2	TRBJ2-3	ASRTTSTDTQY
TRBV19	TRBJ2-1	ASQRGGSYNEQF
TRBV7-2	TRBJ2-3	ASSLTGGDTDTQY
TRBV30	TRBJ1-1	AQTGQGGTEAF
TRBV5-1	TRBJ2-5	ASSIGQFQETQY